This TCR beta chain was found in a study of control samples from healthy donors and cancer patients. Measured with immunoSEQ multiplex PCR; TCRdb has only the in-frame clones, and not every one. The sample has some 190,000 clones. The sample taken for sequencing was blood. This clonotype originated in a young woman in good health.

The CDR3 is CASSQEAVRIYEQYF. The CDR3 coding sequence is TGCGCCAGCAGCCAAGAGGCAGTTAGAATCTACGAGCAGTACTTC. J is TRBJ2-7 and V is TRBV4-1; no firm D call. The CDR3 runs 15 residues. V dropped 0 bases and J dropped 3 bases, with 12 bases sitting between them. Germline V gives CDR1 MGHRA, CDR2 YSYEKL.